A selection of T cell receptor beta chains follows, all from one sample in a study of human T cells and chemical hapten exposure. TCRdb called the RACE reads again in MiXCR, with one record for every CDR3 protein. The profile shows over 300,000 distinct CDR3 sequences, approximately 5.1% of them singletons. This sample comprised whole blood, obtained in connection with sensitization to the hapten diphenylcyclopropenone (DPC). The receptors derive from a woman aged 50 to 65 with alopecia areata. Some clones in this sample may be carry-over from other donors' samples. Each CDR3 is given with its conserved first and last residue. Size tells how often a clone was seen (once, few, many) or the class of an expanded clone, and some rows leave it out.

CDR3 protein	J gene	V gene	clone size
CASSLDPKRGTEAFF	TRBJ1-1	TRBV5-4	-
CASSPTTSGGPNTGELFF	TRBJ2-2	TRBV12-3/TRBV12-4	-
CASSDPGRSAQYF	TRBJ2-3	TRBV6-5	many
CAWSATLNTEAFF	TRBJ1-1	TRBV30	many
CAAREGTDTQYF	TRBJ2-3	TRBV24-1	many
CSARMGESNQPQHF	TRBJ1-5	TRBV20-1	-
CASSEAGGRNTQYF	TRBJ2-3	TRBV11-2	-
CASSTGTSVQETQYF	TRBJ2-5	TRBV5-1	many
CASSEFSGGFSYNEQFF	TRBJ2-1	TRBV2	-
CSVVGLAVPTDTQYF	TRBJ2-3	TRBV29-1	few
CASSLYKNLAAFF	TRBJ1-1	TRBV27	few
CASSYGQGPDEQYF	TRBJ2-7	TRBV6-5	few
CASSYSTETQYF	TRBJ2-5	TRBV6-6	many
CASSPPSAEQFF	TRBJ2-1	TRBV5-1	few
CATSVGGEQPQHF	TRBJ1-5	TRBV24-1	many
CASSWAGSTAGELFF	TRBJ2-2	TRBV27	-
CAISVSGRTSTDTQYF	TRBJ2-3	TRBV10-3	many
CASSQVQDSYEQYF	TRBJ2-7	TRBV4-1	few
CAWSTVSGAETQYF	TRBJ2-5	TRBV30	-
CASSLSLAGEETQYF	TRBJ2-5	TRBV5-1	many
CASSHAGAVAEAFF	TRBJ1-1	TRBV4-1	-
CASSPGGRTDTQYF	TRBJ2-3	TRBV28	many
CASRTPDREQFF	TRBJ2-1	TRBV7-2	-
CASSLAGTSYEQYF	TRBJ2-7	TRBV27	many
CASSLGEASGGETQYF	TRBJ2-5	TRBV7-8	many
CASSLETVGEQYF	TRBJ2-7	TRBV5-1	-
CASSHLDRGDDIQYF	TRBJ2-4	TRBV23-1	few
CASSPGAGNYGYTF	TRBJ1-2	TRBV7-3	many
CASSPDVSSANEQFF	TRBJ2-1	TRBV4-2	many
CASSLVGEQFF	TRBJ2-1	TRBV7-9	many
CASSYGSGDEQYF	TRBJ2-7	TRBV9	-
CASSLSATSNQPQHF	TRBJ1-5	TRBV27	many
CASSLGPMVYEQYF	TRBJ2-7	TRBV7-6	-
CASRYYGTSMNTEAFF	TRBJ1-1	TRBV6-1	few
CASRGSGWGNIQYF	TRBJ2-4	TRBV27	few
CASSSPRGTNTDTQYF	TRBJ2-3	TRBV28	-
CASSARGRETQYF	TRBJ2-5	TRBV5-6	few
CASSPQRQVSSYEQYF	TRBJ2-7	TRBV9	few
CASTFGLNTGELFF	TRBJ2-2	TRBV12-3/TRBV12-4	few
CASTALDFSEREKLFF	TRBJ1-4	TRBV2	few
CASRSGSGSYNEQFF	TRBJ2-1	TRBV6-5	-
CASGAGSHSNQPQHF	TRBJ1-5	TRBV28	many